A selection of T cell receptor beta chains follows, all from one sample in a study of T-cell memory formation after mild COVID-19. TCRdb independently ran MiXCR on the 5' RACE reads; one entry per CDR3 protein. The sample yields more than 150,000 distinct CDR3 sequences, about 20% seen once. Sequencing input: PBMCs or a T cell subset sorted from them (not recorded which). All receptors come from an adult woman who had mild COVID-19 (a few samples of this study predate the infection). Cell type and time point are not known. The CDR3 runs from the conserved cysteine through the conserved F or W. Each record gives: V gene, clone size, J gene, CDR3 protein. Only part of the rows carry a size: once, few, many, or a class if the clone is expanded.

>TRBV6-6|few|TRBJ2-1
CASSNPAGDYNEQFF
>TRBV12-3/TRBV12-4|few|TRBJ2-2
CASSVRGTGTGELFF
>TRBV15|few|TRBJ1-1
CATSRDEDTEAFF
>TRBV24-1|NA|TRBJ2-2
CATSDSRTSGNTGELFF
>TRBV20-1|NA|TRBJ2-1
CSARSDGRSYNEQFF
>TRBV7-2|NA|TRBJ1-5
CASSISGGNQPQHF
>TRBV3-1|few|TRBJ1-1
CASSQVGQGYTEAFF
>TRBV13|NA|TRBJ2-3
CASSPRDRGPAGPDTQYF
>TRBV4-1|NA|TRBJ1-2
CASSQDLPGLYGYTF
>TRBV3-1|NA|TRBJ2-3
CASSQDPLAGGRTTDTQYF
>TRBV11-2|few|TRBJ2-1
CASSLIGTPNEQFF
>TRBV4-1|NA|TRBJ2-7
CASSQVKTYGYEQYF
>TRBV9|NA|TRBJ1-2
CASSALGGYTF
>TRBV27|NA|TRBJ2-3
CASSPRASTDTQYF
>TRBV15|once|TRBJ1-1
CATSPKATNTEAFF
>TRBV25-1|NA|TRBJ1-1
CASRQGAWTEAFF
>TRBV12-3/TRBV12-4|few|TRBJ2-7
CASSTSGASYEQYF
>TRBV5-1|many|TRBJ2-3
CASSFGDSRTDTQYF
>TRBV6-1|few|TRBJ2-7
CASSHVPLAGSEQYF
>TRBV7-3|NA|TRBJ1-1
CASSSFGPFDTEAFF
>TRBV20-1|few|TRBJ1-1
CSARDKGDTEAFF
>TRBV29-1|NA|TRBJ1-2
CSVVGVGHTGSYTF
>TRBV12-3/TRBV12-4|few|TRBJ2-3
CASSLMGGTDTQYF
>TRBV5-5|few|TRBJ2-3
CASSLGQGFTDTQYF
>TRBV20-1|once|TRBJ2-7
CSARSPLSISYEQYF
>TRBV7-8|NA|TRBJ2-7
CASSASRDRVYEQYF
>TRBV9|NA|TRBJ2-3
CASSSVAGIPTDTQYF
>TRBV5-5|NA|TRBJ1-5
CASSSTGGSNQPQHF
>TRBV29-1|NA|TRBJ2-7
CSVSGGEVHEQYF
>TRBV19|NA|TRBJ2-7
CASSPSGTPYEQYF
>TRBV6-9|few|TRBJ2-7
CASSSIPEREAYEQYF
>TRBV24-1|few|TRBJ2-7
CATRLRGQIYEQYF